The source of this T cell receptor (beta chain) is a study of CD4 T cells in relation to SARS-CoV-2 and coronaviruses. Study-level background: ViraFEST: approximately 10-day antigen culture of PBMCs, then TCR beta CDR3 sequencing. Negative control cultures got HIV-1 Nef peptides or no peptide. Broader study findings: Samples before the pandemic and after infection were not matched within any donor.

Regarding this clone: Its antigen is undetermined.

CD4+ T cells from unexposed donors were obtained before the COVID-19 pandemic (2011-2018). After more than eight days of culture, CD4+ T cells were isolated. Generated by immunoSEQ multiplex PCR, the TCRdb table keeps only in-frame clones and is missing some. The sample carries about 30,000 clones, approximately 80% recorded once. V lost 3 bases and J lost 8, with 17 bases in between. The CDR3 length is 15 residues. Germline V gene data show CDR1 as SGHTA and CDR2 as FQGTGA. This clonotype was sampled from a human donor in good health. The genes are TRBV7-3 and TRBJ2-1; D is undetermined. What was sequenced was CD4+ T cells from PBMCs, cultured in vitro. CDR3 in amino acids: CASSFDGRSGDEQFF. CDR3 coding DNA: TGTGCCAGCAGCTTCGACGGCAGGTCTGGCGATGAGCAGTTCTTC.